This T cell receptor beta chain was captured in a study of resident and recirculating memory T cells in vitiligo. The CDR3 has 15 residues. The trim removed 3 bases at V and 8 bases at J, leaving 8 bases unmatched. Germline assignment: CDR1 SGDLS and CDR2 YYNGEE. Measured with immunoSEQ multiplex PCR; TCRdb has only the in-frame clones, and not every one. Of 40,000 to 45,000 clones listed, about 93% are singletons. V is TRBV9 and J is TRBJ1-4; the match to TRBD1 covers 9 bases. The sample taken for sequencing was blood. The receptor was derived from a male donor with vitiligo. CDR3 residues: CASSARPGQGEKLFF. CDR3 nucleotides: TGTGCCAGCAGCGCCAGACCGGGACAGGGAGAAAAACTGTTTTTT.